This passage covers 30 T cell receptor beta chains from one sample sequenced in a study of T cell repertoires in cytomegalovirus infection. Using its own MiXCR run on the reads, TCRdb lists one record per CDR3 protein. This sample carries a few hundred thousand distinct CDR3 sequences, roughly 43% of them seen once, and the ten largest clones take over 45%. The antigens for these receptors are not known. This specimen was cultured PBMCs, taken from culture after CMV antigen stimulation. These receptors were taken from a human donor in good health (CMV status not recorded). Some clones in this sample may be carry-over from other donors' samples.

This clonotype was seen a few times. The rearrangement links TRBV18 to TRBJ1-2; the D gene is possibly TRBD1 (5 bases). The ends were cut back, 3 bases at V and 10 bases at J, with 15 bases in the middle. The CDR3 contains 13 residues. CDR1 is KGHSH, CDR2 LQKENI, per germline. The CDR3 protein is CASSPRDAPIYTF. CDR3 nucleotides: TGTGCCAGCTCACCCCGGGACGCCCCAATCTACACCTTC. The full variable domain, completed using reference TRBV18 and TRBJ1-2, is NAGVMQNPRHLVRRRGQEARLRCSPMKGHSHVYWYRQLPEEGLKFMVYLQKENIIDESGMPKERFSAEFPKEGPSILRIQQVVRGDSAAYFCASSPRDAPIYTFGSGTRLTVV.

The rearrangement links TRBV7-2 to TRBJ1-4, with TRBD1 matching over 7 bases. The ends lost 6 bases at V and 3 bases at J; junction bases unmatched: 7. CDR1 SGHTA and CDR2 FQGNSA come from the germline V gene. The CDR3 runs to 15 residues. The DNA of the CDR3 is TGTGCCAGCAGATCAACAGGGGCTCCTAATGAAAAACTGTTTTTT. Translated, it gives CASRSTGAPNEKLFF.

V gene TRBV7-2 combines with J gene TRBJ2-1; TRBD2 matches 8 bases. The trim removed 3 bases at V and 7 bases at J, leaving 8 bases unmatched. Germline V gene data show CDR1 as SGHTA and CDR2 as FQGNSA. The CDR3 consists of 15 residues. The CDR3: CASSFSAGGKNEQFF. DNA for the CDR3: TGTGCCAGCAGCTTCAGCGCGGGGGGTAAAAATGAGCAGTTCTTC.

The chain uses TRBV2 and TRBJ1-6; weak D call: TRBD1 (5 bases). Germline-derived CDR1 and CDR2 are SNHLY and FYNNEI. The length of the CDR3 is 15 residues. V was clipped by 11 bases and J by 7 bases, with 21 bases between them. CDR3 nucleotides: TGTGCCGGACACAGCAGTCGGCCAAGAAATTCACCCCTCCACTTT. Its protein product is CAGHSSRPRNSPLHF.

V is TRBV11-2 and J is TRBJ1-1; D remains ambiguous. CDR1 is SGHAT, CDR2 FQNNGV, per germline. The CDR3 length is 11 residues. Trimming took off 4 bases at V and 10 bases at J, with 10 bases between the two ends. The CDR3 reads CASSSTRAAFF. The CDR3 DNA reads TGTGCCAGCAGCTCTACAAGGGCAGCTTTCTTT. The full variable domain, with the rest looked up from reference TRBV11-2 and TRBJ1-1, is EAGVAQSPRYKIIEKRQSVAFWCNPISGHATLYWYQQILGQGPKLLIQFQNNGVVDDSQLPKDRFSAERLKGVDSTLKIQPAKLEDSAVYLCASSSTRAAFFGQGTRLTVV.

The genes are TRBV20-1 and TRBJ2-3; possible D gene TRBD2, 6 bases. The CDR3 consists of 13 residues. V was clipped by 6 bases and J by 0 bases, with 10 bases between them. The germline gives CDR1 DFQATT, CDR2 SNEGSKA (reference sequence). The DNA for the CDR3 is TGCAGTGCCGGAGGGACTAGCACAGATACGCAGTATTTT. This translates into CSAGGTSTDTQYF.

V and J are TRBV27 and TRBJ2-2; tentative D call: TRBD2 (5 bases). This CDR3 is 13 amino acids long. Looked up from germline, CDR1 is MNHEY and CDR2 is SMNVEV (reference sequence). V lost 7 bases to trimming and J lost 7 bases, with 13 bases between them. The CDR3 coding sequence is TGTGCCAGCACCCTGGGTGGAGGCGGGGAGCTGTTTTTT. This encodes CASTLGGGGELFF.

CDR3 coding DNA: TGCAGTGCTAGATTACAGGGGGCTCGAACAGATACGCAGTATTTT. This translates into CSARLQGARTDTQYF. The chain carries TRBV20-1 and TRBJ2-3; the match to TRBD1 covers 9 bases. Germline CDR1 and CDR2: DFQATT and SNEGSKA (reference sequence). With V trimmed by 2 bases and J by 3 bases, 6 bases remained unmatched. There are 15 residues in the CDR3.

This chain uses TRBV6-1 with TRBJ2-6; 7 positions agree with TRBD1. With 6 bases clipped from V and 1 base from J, the junction kept 15 bases outside the gene matches. Germline CDR1 MNHNS, CDR2 SASEGT. This CDR3 is built from 19 residues. CDR3 in DNA: TGTGCCAGCAGCGAGGATAGACAGGGTTTATATTCTGGGGCCAACGTCCTGACTTTC. This encodes CASSEDRQGLYSGANVLTF.

This clonotype was picked up many times. The J gene is TRBJ2-4, the V gene TRBV7-2; possibly TRBD1 for D (6 bases). Trimming removed 6 bases at V and 0 bases at J, with 15 bases between. This CDR3 has 16 residues. Germline V gene data show CDR1 as SGHTA and CDR2 as FQGNSA. CDR3 region: CASRRPDSLAKNIQYF. DNA of the CDR3: TGTGCCAGCAGACGACCGGACAGCCTAGCCAAAAACATTCAGTACTTC.

This chain connects TRBV7-2 to TRBJ2-1, with a possible D match to TRBD1 (6 bases). Trimming took 6 bases from V and 7 from J, leaving 16 bases between them. The CDR3 has 14 residues. The germline V gene encodes CDR1 SGHTA and CDR2 FQGNSA. The CDR3 is CASSSLQGRNEQFF. The CDR3 bases are TGTGCCAGCAGTTCGCTCCAGGGGAGAAATGAGCAGTTCTTC.

The V and J genes are TRBV7-9 and TRBJ1-5; 10 bases map to TRBD1. CDR3 length: 15 amino acids. Germline CDR1 SEHNR, CDR2 FQNEAQ (reference sequence). After removal of 3 bases from V and 5 bases from J, the junction contained 4 bases not matched to a gene. The CDR3: CASSFTGTGDQPQHF. The DNA of the CDR3 is TGTGCCAGCAGCTTTACTGGGACAGGGGATCAGCCCCAGCATTTT.

The chain joins TRBV7-6 to TRBJ1-1; no firm D call. The germline V gene has CDR1 SGHVS and CDR2 FNYEAQ. The CDR3 contains 15 residues. Trimming removed 5 bases from V and 1 base from J, with 14 bases in between. Written as DNA, the CDR3 is TGTGCCAGCAGCCCGCCTTACGGGAAGAACACTGAAGCTTTCTTT. Translated, it gives CASSPPYGKNTEAFF.

The V and J genes are TRBV3-1 and TRBJ1-1; no firm D call. Trimming stripped 0 bases from V and 4 bases from J, with 12 bases between. CDR3 length: 15 amino acids. The germline CDR1 and CDR2 sequences are LGHDT and YNNKEL (reference sequence). The CDR3, as DNA: TGTGCCAGCAGCCAAGATGGAGGCGGCGGCACTGAAGCTTTCTTT. Protein product: CASSQDGGGGTEAFF.

The V and J genes are TRBV7-6 and TRBJ2-2; TRBD1 matches at 9 bases. Germline lookup yields CDR1 SGHVS and CDR2 FNYEAQ. V gave up 2 bases and J gave up 3 bases; unmatched junction bases: 13. CDR3 length equals 19 residues. DNA of the CDR3: TGTGCCAGCAGCTTAATCCCGTCCCCGAGGGACAGGGACACCGGGGAGCTGTTTTTT. Protein product: CASSLIPSPRDRDTGELFF.

The chain couples TRBV7-4 to TRBJ2-3, with 7 nucleotides matching TRBD2. V lost 6 bases, J lost 4 bases, and 10 bases stayed unmatched. This CDR3 has 15 residues. Germline V gene lookup returns CDR1 SGHVT and CDR2 SQSDAQ. DNA of the CDR3: TGTGCCAGCAGACAAAACTCGGGGGGATCAGATACGCAGTATTTT. This translates into CASRQNSGGSDTQYF.

There are a few counts of this clonotype. The chain uses TRBV7-2 and TRBJ2-5, with TRBD1 as a possible D gene (5 bases). This CDR3 region has 13 residues. Trimming removed 6 bases at V and 4 bases at J, with 12 bases between. Germline V gene data show CDR1 as SGHTA and CDR2 as FQGNSA. CDR3 sequence (DNA): TGTGCCAGCAGTTCCTGGCAGGGAGAGACCCAGTACTTC. Encoded protein: CASSSWQGETQYF.

V usage is TRBV20-1 and J usage is TRBJ2-3; 9 nucleotides align to TRBD2. The CDR3 is 14 residues long. V shed 5 bases, J shed 2 bases, and the junction held 5 bases outside the gene matches. The germline V gene has CDR1 DFQATT and CDR2 SNEGSKA (reference sequence). The CDR3 region has the DNA TGCAGTGCTCTGACTAGCGGATTCACAGATACGCAGTATTTT. Residues: CSALTSGFTDTQYF.

The J gene is TRBJ1-4, the V gene TRBV5-1, with D possibly matching TRBD1 (6 bases). The CDR3 contains 15 residues. V was shortened by 4 bases and J by 7 bases, with 17 bases between the two germline ends. From germline, CDR1 is SGHRS and CDR2 YFSETQ. The CDR3 region is CASSPEGGRAEKLFF. The CDR3 region has the DNA TGCGCCAGCAGCCCCGAGGGGGGAAGAGCTGAAAAACTGTTTTTT.

The table lists this clonotype with a few counts. J is TRBJ1-3 and V is TRBV7-2, with D possibly matching TRBD1 (5 bases). The CDR3 has 16 residues. Trimming left V 4 bases short and J 0 bases short, with 13 bases between. CDR1 and CDR2 from the germline V gene are SGHTA and FQGNSA. The CDR3 coding sequence is TGTGCCAGCAGCTCTAACAGGCCTTCCTCTGGAAACACCATATATTTT. Translating gives CASSSNRPSSGNTIYF.

Ten or more counts support this clonotype. This rearrangement joins TRBV7-2 to TRBJ1-2; D is undetermined. The V gene's germline CDR1 is SGHTA and CDR2 FQGNSA. V was trimmed by 2 bases and J by 2 bases, leaving 9 bases between them. CDR3 length: 14 residues. The CDR3 loop is CASSLLGRNYGYTF. CDR3 bases: TGTGCCAGCAGCTTACTAGGACGGAACTATGGCTACACCTTC.

The chain combines TRBV6-5 with TRBJ2-2; possible D gene TRBD2, 7 bases. Germline V gene data show CDR1 as MNHEY and CDR2 as SVGAGI. This CDR3 region has 16 residues. Trimming pared 6 bases from V and 4 bases from J, leaving 18 bases between. CDR3 nucleotide sequence: TGTGCCAGCAGCCCTTACGGGGGGCGCCTCACCGGGGAGCTGTTTTTT. Amino acid sequence: CASSPYGGRLTGELFF.

This chain joins TRBV6-5 and TRBJ1-1; the D is unclear. Germline-derived CDR1 and CDR2 are MNHEY and SVGAGI. V was cut by 3 bases and J by 4 bases, with 9 bases left in between. CDR3 length: 13 residues. The CDR3 DNA sequence: TGTGCCAGCAGTTATACCTCCGGCACTGAAGCTTTCTTT. It codes for CASSYTSGTEAFF.

The V call is TRBV15, the J call TRBJ2-1; 7 positions agree with TRBD2. The CDR3 sequence is 16 residues long. J was trimmed by 9 bases and V by 1 base; bases with no gene match: 12. Per the germline V gene, CDR1 is LNHNV and CDR2 is YYDKDF (reference sequence). The CDR3 spells CATSRGGTKSVSEQFF. The CDR3 DNA reads TGTGCCACCAGCAGAGGAGGGACTAAAAGCGTTAGTGAGCAGTTCTTC.

There are a few counts of this clonotype. The J gene is TRBJ1-1, the V gene TRBV7-2; D not certain. This CDR3 is built from 14 residues. The V end lost 7 bases, the J end lost 1 base, and 13 bases lay between the germline ends. Germline V gene lookup returns CDR1 SGHTA and CDR2 FQGNSA. The CDR3 region has the DNA TGTGCCAGCATCCCTTTTGCTGGGAACACTGAAGCTTTCTTT. Amino acid sequence: CASIPFAGNTEAFF.

This clonotype was seen more than once but under ten times. The chain links TRBV11-2 to TRBJ2-1; 9 bases match TRBD2. CDR1 SGHAT and CDR2 FQNNGV come from the germline V gene. Germline trimming cut 5 bases from V and 4 bases from J; bases unmatched to any gene: 6. This CDR3 contains 15 residues. This CDR3 is CASSKTSGQYNEQFF. In DNA form, the CDR3 reads TGTGCCAGCAGCAAGACTAGCGGCCAATACAATGAGCAGTTCTTC.

This clonotype was observed a handful of times. The chain carries TRBV28 and TRBJ1-2, with TRBD1 matching over 7 bases. The CDR3 spans 15 residues. The V gene end was trimmed by 8 bases and the J gene end by 6 bases; junction bases not matched to a gene: 15. The V gene's germline CDR1 is MDHEN and CDR2 SYDVKM. CDR3 sequence: CASVDRARGDNGYTF. The CDR3 nucleotides are TGTGCCAGCGTTGACAGGGCAAGGGGGGACAATGGCTACACCTTC.

This clonotype has just a few counts. The chain employs TRBV7-2 and TRBJ2-5; 8 positions match TRBD1. CDR1 and CDR2 (germline): SGHTA, FQGNSA. V was pared by 2 bases and J by 3 bases, with 8 bases of the junction left unmatched. CDR3 length: 16 residues. CDR3 nucleotides: TGTGCCAGCAGCTTAAGTCGTCAGGGGGCAAAAGAGACCCAGTACTTC. Its protein is CASSLSRQGAKETQYF.

Only a few counts were recorded for this clonotype. V gene TRBV5-1 combines with J gene TRBJ1-4; D unclear. The CDR3 spans 15 residues. Germline CDR1 reads SGHRS; CDR2 reads YFSETQ. V was cut by 0 bases and J by 5 bases, with 11 bases left in between. The CDR3 is CASSLAPGLNEKLFF. In DNA form, the CDR3 reads TGCGCCAGCAGCTTGGCCCCGGGGTTAAATGAAAAACTGTTTTTT.

This clonotype was detected a few times. The gene calls are TRBV6-2 or TRBV6-3 and TRBJ2-7, with D possibly being TRBD2 (6 bases). The CDR3 runs to 13 residues. The germline gives CDR1 MNHEY, CDR2 SVGEGT. V dropped 0 bases and J dropped 5 bases, with 8 bases sitting between them. As DNA, the CDR3 is TGTGCCAGCAGTTACTCCGGAGGGAACGAGCAGTACTTC. Translation: CASSYSGGNEQYF.